This T cell receptor beta chain comes out of a study of blood T cell repertoires in COVID-19. Generated by immunoSEQ multiplex PCR, the TCRdb table keeps only in-frame clones and is missing some. The sample consists of approximately 230,000 clones, about 85% of them appearing once. This clone came up once. Sequenced input: peripheral blood. This receptor was identified in a man between 25 and 39 years old with active or convalescent COVID-19.

This CDR3 is CASSATGSSQPQHF. The CDR3 DNA reads TGTGCCAGCAGCGCGACAGGGTCAAGTCAGCCCCAGCATTTT. This chain links TRBV7-2 with TRBJ1-5, with 7 nucleotides matching TRBD1. The CDR3 is 14 amino acids. After removal of 5 bases from V and 6 bases from J, the junction contained 7 bases not matched to a gene. Germline V CDR1 and CDR2: SGHTA, FQGNSA.